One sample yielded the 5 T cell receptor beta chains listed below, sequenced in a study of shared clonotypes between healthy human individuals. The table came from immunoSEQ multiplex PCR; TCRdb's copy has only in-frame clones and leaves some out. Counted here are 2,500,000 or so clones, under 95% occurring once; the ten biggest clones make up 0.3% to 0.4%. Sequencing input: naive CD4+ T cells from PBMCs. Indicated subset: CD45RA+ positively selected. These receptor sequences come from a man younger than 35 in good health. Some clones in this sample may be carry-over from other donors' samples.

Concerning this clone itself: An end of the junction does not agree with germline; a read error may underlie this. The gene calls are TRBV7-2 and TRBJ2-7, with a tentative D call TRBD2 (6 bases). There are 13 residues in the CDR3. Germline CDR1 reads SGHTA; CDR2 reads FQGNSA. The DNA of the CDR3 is TGTGCCAGCAGCTTGGGCGGGACTTACGAGCAGTGCTTC. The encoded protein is CASSLGGTYEQCF. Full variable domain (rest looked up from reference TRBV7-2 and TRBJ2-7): GAGVSQSPSNKVTEKGKDVELRCDPISGHTALYWYRQSLGQGLEFLIYFQGNSAPDKSGLPSDRFSAERTGGSVSTLTIQRTQQEDSAVYLCASSLGGTYEQCFGPGTRLTVT.

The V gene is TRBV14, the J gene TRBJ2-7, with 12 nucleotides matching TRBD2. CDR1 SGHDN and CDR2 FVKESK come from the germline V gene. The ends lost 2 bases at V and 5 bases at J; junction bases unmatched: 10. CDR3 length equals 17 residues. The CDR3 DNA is TGTGCCAGCAGCCAACGGCTAGCGGGAGGGCCGATGCACGAGCAGTACTTC. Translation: CASSQRLAGGPMHEQYF.

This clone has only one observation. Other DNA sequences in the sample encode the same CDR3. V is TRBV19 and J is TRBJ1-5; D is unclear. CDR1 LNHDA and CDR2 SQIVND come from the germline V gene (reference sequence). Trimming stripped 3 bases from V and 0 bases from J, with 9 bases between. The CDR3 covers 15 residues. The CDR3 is CASSIGQYSNQPQHF. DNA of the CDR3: TGTGCCAGTAGTATCGGGCAATATAGCAATCAGCCCCAGCATTTT.

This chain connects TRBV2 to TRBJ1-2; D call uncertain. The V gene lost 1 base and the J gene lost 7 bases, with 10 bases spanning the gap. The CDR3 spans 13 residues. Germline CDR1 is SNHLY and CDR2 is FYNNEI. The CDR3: CASSEGIYSGYTF. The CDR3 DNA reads TGTGCCAGCAGTGAAGGCATTTATTCTGGCTACACCTTC. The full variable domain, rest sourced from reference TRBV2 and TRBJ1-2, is EPEVTQTPSHQVTQMGQEVILRCVPISNHLYFYWYRQILGQKVEFLVSFYNNEISEKSEIFDDQFSVERPDGSNFTLKIRSTKLEDSAMYFCASSEGIYSGYTFGSGTRLTVV.

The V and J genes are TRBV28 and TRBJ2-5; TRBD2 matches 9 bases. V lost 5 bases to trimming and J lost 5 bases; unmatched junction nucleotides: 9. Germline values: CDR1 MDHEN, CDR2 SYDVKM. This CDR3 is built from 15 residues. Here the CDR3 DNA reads TGTGCCAGCAGTCCCACCTTTAGCGGGAGTGAGACCCAGTACTTC. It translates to CASSPTFSGSETQYF.